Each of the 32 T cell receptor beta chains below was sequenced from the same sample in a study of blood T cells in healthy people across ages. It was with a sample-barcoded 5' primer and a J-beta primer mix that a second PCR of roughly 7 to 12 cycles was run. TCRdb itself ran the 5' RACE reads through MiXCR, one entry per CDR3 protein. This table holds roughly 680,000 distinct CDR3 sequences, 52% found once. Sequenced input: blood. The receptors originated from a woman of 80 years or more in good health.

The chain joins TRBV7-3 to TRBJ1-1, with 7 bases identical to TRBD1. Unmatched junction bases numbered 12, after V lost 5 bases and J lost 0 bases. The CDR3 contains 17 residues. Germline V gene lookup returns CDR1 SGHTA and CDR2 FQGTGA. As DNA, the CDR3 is TGTGCCAGCAGCCTAAGGGCGGGGGGACAGTTGAACACTGAAGCTTTCTTT. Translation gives CASSLRAGGQLNTEAFF.

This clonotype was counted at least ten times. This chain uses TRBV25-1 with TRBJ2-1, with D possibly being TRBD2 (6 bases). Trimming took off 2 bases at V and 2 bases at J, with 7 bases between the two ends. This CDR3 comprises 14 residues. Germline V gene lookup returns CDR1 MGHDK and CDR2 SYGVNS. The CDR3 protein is CASSEAGTYNEQFF. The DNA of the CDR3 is TGTGCCAGCAGTGAAGCGGGGACCTACAATGAGCAGTTCTTC.

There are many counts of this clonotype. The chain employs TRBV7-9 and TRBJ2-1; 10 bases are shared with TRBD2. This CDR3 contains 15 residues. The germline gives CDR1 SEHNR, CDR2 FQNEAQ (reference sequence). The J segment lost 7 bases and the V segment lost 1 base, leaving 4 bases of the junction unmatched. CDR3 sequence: CASSLVASGSNEQFF. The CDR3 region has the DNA TGTGCCAGCAGCTTAGTGGCTAGCGGGAGTAATGAGCAGTTCTTC. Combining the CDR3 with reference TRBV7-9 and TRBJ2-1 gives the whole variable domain DTGVSQNPRHKITKRGQNVTFRCDPISEHNRLYWYRQTLGQGPEFLTYFQNEAQLEKSRLLSDRFSAERPKGSFSTLEIQRTEQGDSAMYLCASSLVASGSNEQFFGPGTRLTVL.

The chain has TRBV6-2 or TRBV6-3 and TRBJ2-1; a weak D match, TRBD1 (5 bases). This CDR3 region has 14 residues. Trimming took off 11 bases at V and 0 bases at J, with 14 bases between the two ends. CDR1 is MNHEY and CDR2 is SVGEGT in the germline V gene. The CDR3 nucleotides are TGTGCCGGCAAACGTCAGGGCTCCTACAATGAGCAGTTCTTC. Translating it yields CAGKRQGSYNEQFF.

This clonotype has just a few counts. The CDR3 protein is CASSRGTPNSPLHF. The DNA for the CDR3 is TGTGCCAGCAGCAGGGGAACACCTAATTCACCCCTCCACTTT. The chain links TRBV9 to TRBJ1-6; TRBD1 might be the D (5 bases). Germline CDR1 SGDLS, CDR2 YYNGEE. The CDR3 sequence is 14 residues long. V lost 4 bases and J 6 bases, leaving 11 bases between the germline ends.

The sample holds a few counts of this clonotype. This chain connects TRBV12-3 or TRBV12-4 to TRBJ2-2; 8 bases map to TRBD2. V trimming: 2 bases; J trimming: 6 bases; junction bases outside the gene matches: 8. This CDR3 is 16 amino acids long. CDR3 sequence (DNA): TGTGCCAGCAGTTTACAGGCGGGAGGCCCCTCCGGGGAGCTGTTTTTT. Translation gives CASSLQAGGPSGELFF.

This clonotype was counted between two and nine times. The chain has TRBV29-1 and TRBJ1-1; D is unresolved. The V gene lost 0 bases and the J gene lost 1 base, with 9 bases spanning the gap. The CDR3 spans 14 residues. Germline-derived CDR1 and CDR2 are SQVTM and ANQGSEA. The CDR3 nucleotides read TGCAGCGTTGAAGATCGGAAAGGGAACACTGAAGCTTTCTTT. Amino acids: CSVEDRKGNTEAFF. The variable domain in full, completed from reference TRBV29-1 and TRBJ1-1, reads SAVISQKPSRDICQRGTSLTIQCQVDSQVTMMFWYRQQPGQSLTLIATANQGSEATYESGFVIDKFPISRPNLTFSTLTVSNMSPEDSSIYLCSVEDRKGNTEAFFGQGTRLTVV.

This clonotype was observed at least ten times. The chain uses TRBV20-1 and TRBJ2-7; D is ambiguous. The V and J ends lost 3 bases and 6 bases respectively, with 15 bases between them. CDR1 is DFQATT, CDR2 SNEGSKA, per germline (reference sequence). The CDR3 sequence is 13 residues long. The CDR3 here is CSARPRKLREQYF. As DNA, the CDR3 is TGCAGTGCTAGGCCGAGGAAGCTTCGCGAGCAGTACTTC.

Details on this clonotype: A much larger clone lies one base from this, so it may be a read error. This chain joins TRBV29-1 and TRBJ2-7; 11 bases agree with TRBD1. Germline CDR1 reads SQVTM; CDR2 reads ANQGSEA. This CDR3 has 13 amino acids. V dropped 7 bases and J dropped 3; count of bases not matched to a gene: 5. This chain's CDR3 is CSADGTGGYEQYF. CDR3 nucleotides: TGCAGCGCCGACGGGACAGGGGGCTACGAGCAGTACTTC.

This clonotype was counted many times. CDR3 in amino acids: CASRMDGYGANVLTF. CDR3 nucleotide sequence: TGCGCCAGCAGAATGGACGGGTATGGGGCCAACGTCCTGACTTTC. The chain recombines TRBV5-1 with TRBJ2-6; D gene unclear. Trimming shortened V by 5 bases and J by 3 bases, and 12 bases separated the two germline ends. The CDR3 sequence is 15 residues long. Germline V gives CDR1 SGHRS, CDR2 YFSETQ.

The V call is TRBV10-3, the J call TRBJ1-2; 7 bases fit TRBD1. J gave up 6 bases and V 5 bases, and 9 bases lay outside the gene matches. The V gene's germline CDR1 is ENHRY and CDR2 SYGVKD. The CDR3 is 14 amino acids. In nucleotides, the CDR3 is TGTGCCATCAGTTATGACAGGGATTTAGATGGCTACACCTTC. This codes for CAISYDRDLDGYTF.

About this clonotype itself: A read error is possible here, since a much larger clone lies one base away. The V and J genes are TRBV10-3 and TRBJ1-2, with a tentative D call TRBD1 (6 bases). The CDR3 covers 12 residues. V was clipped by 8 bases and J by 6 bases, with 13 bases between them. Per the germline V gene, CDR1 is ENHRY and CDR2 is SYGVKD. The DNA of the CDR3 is TGTGCCATCTCCCCGGGGGGCCATGGCTACACCTTC. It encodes CAISPGGHGYTF.

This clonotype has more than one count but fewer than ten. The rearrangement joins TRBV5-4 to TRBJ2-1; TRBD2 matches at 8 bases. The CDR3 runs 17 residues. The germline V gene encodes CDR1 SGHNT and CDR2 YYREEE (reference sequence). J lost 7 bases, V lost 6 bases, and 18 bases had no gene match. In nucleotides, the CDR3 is TGTGCCAGCACCAGCGGTCATGGTAGCGGGATTCTGAATGAGCAGTTCTTC. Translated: CASTSGHGSGILNEQFF.

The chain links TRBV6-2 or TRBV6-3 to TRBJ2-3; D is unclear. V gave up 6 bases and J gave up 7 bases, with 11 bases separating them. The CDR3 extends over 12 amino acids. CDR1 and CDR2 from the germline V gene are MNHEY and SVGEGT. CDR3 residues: CASSPSGNTQYF. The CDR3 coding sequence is TGTGCCAGCAGCCCCTCGGGTAATACGCAGTATTTT.

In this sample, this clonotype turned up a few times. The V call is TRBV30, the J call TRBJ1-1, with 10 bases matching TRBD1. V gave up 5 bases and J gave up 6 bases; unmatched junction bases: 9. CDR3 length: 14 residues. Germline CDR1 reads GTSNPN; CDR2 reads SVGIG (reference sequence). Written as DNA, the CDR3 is TGTGCCTGGGAGCTACTGGGACAGGGGTCTGAAGCTTTCTTT. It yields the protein CAWELLGQGSEAFF.

The CDR3 region has the DNA TGTGCCAGCAGCTTAGAGGACTTACTACCGCAGTACTTC. Translated: CASSLEDLLPQYF. The chain couples TRBV7-2 to TRBJ2-5, with a weak D call TRBD2 (5 bases). Germline CDR1 is SGHTA and CDR2 is FQGNSA. The CDR3 runs 13 residues. V was clipped by 1 base and J by 11 bases, with 14 bases between them.

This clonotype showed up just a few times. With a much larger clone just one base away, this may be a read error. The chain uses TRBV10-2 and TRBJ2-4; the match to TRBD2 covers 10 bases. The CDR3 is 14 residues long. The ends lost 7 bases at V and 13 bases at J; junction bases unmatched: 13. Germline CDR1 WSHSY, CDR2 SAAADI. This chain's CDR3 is CASTMTSGYNEQYF. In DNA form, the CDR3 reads TGCGCCAGCACGATGACTAGCGGGTACAATGAGCAGTACTTC.

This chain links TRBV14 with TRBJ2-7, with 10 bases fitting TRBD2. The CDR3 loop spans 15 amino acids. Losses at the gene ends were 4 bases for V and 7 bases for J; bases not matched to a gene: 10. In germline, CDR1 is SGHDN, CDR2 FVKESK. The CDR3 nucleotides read TGTGCCAGCAGCCCCGGGACTAGCGCTATCAATGAGCAGTACTTC. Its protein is CASSPGTSAINEQYF.

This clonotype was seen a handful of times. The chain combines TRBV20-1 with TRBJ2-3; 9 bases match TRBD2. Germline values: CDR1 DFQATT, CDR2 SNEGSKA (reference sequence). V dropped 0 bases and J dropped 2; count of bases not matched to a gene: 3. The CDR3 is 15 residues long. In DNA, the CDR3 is TGCAGTGCTAGAGATAGACTAGCGGTCACAGATACGCAGTATTTT. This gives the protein CSARDRLAVTDTQYF.

As DNA, the CDR3 is TGTGCCAGCAGCTTAGCGCGCGGTCTAGCGGGGGGGGATACGCAGTATTTT. It specifies CASSLARGLAGGDTQYF. This sequence joins TRBV7-8 and TRBJ2-3; TRBD2 matches 12 bases. The V gene's germline CDR1 is SGHVS and CDR2 FQNEAQ. The V and J ends lost 0 bases and 6 bases, in that order; junction bases with no gene match: 7. This CDR3 comprises 17 residues.

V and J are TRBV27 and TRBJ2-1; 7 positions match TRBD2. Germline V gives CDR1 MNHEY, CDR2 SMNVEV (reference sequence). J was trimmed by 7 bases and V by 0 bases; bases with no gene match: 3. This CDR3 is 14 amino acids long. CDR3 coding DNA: TGTGCCAGCAGTTTATCAACTAGCGAGAATGAGCAGTTCTTC. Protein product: CASSLSTSENEQFF.

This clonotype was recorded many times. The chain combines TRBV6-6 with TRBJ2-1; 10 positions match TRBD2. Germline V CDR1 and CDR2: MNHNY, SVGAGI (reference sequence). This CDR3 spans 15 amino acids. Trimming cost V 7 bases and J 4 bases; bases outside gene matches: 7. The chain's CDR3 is CASIAGTSVYNEQFF. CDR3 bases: TGTGCCAGCATCGCCGGGACTAGCGTTTACAATGAGCAGTTCTTC.

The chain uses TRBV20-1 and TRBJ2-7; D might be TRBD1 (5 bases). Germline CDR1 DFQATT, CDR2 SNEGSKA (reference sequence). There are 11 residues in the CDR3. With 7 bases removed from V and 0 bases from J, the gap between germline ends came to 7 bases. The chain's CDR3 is CSGQISYEQYF. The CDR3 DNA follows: TGCAGTGGACAGATCTCCTACGAGCAGTACTTC.

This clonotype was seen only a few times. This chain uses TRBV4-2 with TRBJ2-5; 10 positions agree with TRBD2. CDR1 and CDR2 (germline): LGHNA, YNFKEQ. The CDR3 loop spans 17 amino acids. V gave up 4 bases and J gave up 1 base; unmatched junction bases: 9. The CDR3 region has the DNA TGTGCCAGCAGCCTCAAGGCAGCGGGGGGGTTCCAAGAGACCCAGTACTTC. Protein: CASSLKAAGGFQETQYF.

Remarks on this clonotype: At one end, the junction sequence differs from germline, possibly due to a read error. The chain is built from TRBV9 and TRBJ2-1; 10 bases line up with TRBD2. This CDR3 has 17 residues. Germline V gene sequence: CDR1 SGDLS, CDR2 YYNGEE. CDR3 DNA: TGTGCCAGCAGCGTAGACCCCCTAGCGGGAGTGAGGAATGAGCAGTTCTTT. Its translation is CASSVDPLAGVRNEQFF.

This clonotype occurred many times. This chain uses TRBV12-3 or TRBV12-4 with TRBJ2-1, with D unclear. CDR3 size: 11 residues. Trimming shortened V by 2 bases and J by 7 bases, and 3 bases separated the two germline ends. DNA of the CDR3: TGTGCCAGCAGTTTAATGAATGAGCAGTTCTTC. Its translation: CASSLMNEQFF.

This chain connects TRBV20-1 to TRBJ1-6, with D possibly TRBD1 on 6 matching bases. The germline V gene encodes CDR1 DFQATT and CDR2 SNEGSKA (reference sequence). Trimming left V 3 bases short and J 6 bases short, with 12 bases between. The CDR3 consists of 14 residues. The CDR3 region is CSASKDSLNSPLHF. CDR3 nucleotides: TGCAGTGCTAGTAAGGACAGTCTTAATTCACCCCTCCACTTT.

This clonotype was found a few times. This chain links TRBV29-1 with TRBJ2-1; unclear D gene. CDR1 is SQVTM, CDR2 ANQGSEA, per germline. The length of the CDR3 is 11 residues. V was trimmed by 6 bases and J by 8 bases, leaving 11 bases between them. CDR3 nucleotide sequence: TGCAGCGTCCCACCCCGTCATGAGCAGTTCTTC. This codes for CSVPPRHEQFF.

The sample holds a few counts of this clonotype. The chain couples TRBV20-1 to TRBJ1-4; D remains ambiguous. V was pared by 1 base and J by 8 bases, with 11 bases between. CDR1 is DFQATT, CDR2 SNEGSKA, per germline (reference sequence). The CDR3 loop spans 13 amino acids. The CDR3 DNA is TGCAGTGCTAGAGGGGCGAAAGGGGAAAAACTGTTTTTT. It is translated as CSARGAKGEKLFF.

The CDR3 loop reads CASSSVGTWPYEQYF. Written as DNA, the CDR3 is TGTGCCAGCAGCAGCGTAGGGACATGGCCCTACGAGCAGTACTTC. The chain carries TRBV13 and TRBJ2-7, with D possibly TRBD1 on 6 matching bases. V lost 5 bases, J lost 2 bases, and 16 bases lay in between. Germline V gene sequence: CDR1 PRHDT, CDR2 FYEKMQ (reference sequence). The CDR3 length is 15 residues.

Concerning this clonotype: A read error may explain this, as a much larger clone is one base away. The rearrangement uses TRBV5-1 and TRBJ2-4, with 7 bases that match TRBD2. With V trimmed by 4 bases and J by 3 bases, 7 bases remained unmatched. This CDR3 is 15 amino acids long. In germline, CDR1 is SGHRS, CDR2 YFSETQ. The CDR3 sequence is CASSGEGTFKNIQYF. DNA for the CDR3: TGCGCCAGCAGCGGGGAGGGGACCTTCAAAAACATTCAGTACTTC.

The CDR3 spells CSAERSYGYTF. In DNA form, the CDR3 reads TGCAGTGCCGAGAGGTCTTATGGCTACACCTTC. The rearrangement uses TRBV20-1 and TRBJ1-2; unclear D gene. Trimming took off 6 bases at V and 5 bases at J, with 10 bases between the two ends. There are 11 residues in the CDR3. Per germline, CDR1 DFQATT and CDR2 SNEGSKA (reference sequence).